This T cell receptor (beta chain) stems from a study of blood T cell repertoires in COVID-19. TCRdb's copy holds only in-frame clones and misses some; the assay was immunoSEQ multiplex PCR. The sample has 30,000 to 40,000 clones, just over 85% seen once. The clonotype was recovered from a human donor in a cohort sampled during active COVID-19. Sequenced material: peripheral blood.

The CDR3 sequence: CASRQPASSGGSYEQYF. In nucleotides, the CDR3 is TGTGCCAGTAGGCAACCCGCGAGTAGCGGGGGCTCCTACGAGCAGTACTTC. J is TRBJ2-7 and V is TRBV19, with 9 bases aligning to TRBD2. The trim removed 6 bases at V and 0 bases at J, leaving 12 bases unmatched. Germline V lookup: CDR1 LNHDA, CDR2 SQIVND (reference sequence). This CDR3 comprises 17 residues.